Sequencing of this T cell receptor (beta chain) was carried out in a study of OX40 agonist ivuxolimab in advanced cancers. Looking at the study overall: One hepatocellular carcinoma and a couple of cutaneous melanoma patients partially responded.

This CDR3 has 13 residues. Germline loops: CDR1 LNHDA, CDR2 SQIVND (reference sequence). Losses at the gene ends were 11 bases for V and 10 bases for J; bases not matched to a gene: 7. Study conclusions and caveats: Average numbers of expanded clones were greater in CD8+ T cells than in CD4+. Among some nonresponders, normalized T-cell clonal expansion was also low.

The repertoire was sequenced with immunoSEQ multiplex PCR; TCRdb's copy has only in-frame clones and lacks some. Found here are 46,000 or so clones, 89% of them singletons; the top ten hold around 11%. Regarding this clone: As yet, its antigen is unknown.

The rearrangement links TRBV19 to TRBJ2-1; 14 bases line up with TRBD2. The sample was CD4+ or CD8+ T cells sorted from blood, taken in a trial of the OX40 agonist ivuxolimab. The sequence was collected from an adult with an advanced solid tumor such as melanoma, head and neck, liver or kidney cancer. CDR3 loop: CASKTSGGAEQFF. DNA of the CDR3: TGTGCCTCCAAGACTAGCGGGGGGGCCGAGCAGTTCTTC.